Listed here are 29 T cell receptor beta chains from one sample, sequenced in a study of shared clonotypes between healthy human individuals. The method was immunoSEQ multiplex PCR; TCRdb's version includes in-frame clones alone and lacks a portion of them. The data show fewer than 1.4 million clones, 75% to 80% seen once. Sample: memory CD4+ T cells from PBMCs. The subset denotes: CD45RA-negative fraction. The origin of the receptors is a man aged 18 to 29 in good health. Some clones in this sample may be carry-over from other donors' samples.

This chain links TRBV16 with TRBJ2-3; 10 nucleotides agree with TRBD2. Germline CDR1 KGHSY, CDR2 FQNENV. Trimming took 4 bases from V and 0 from J; bases not matched to a gene: 4. This CDR3 has 16 amino acids. The CDR3 loop is CASSPGTSASTDTQYF. CDR3 coding DNA: TGTGCCAGCAGCCCCGGGACTAGCGCTAGCACAGATACGCAGTATTTT.

This clone was found a few times. This sequence joins TRBV19 and TRBJ1-2, with 7 bases lining up with TRBD1. The J segment lost 6 bases and the V segment lost 6 bases, leaving 7 bases of the junction unmatched. The CDR3 is 13 amino acids. Germline values: CDR1 LNHDA, CDR2 SQIVND (reference sequence). CDR3 bases: TGTGCCAGTAGGAGGGGGCGAAGGGATGGCTACACCTTC. Translated, it gives CASRRGRRDGYTF.

This clone was detected only a few times. The rearrangement joins TRBV19 to TRBJ2-1; possible D gene TRBD1, 5 bases. Germline V gene lookup returns CDR1 LNHDA and CDR2 SQIVND (reference sequence). This CDR3 spans 13 amino acids. V lost 0 bases and J lost 14, with 14 bases in between. The CDR3 DNA sequence: TGTGCCAGTAGTATAGATCGCCAGGGTAGGAAGTTCTTC. The encoded protein is CASSIDRQGRKFF.

The chain joins TRBV7-9 to TRBJ2-7; 8 bases match TRBD1. This CDR3 comprises 15 residues. Looked up from germline, CDR1 is SEHNR and CDR2 is FQNEAQ (reference sequence). The ends lost 2 bases at V and 3 bases at J; junction bases unmatched: 6. CDR3 in DNA: TGTGCCAGCAGCTTAATTAGGACAGGGAGCTACGAGCAGTACTTC. Translating it yields CASSLIRTGSYEQYF.

This sequence joins TRBV5-1 and TRBJ2-1, with D maybe TRBD1 (5 bases). V was pared by 4 bases and J by 5 bases, with 19 bases between. Germline-derived CDR1 and CDR2 are SGHRS and YFSETQ. The CDR3 has 16 amino acids. CDR3 coding DNA: TGCGCCAGCAGCAGCAGAGAGACAGAAGGTCACAATGAGCAGTTCTTC. This sequence encodes CASSSRETEGHNEQFF. Complete variable domain (other parts from reference TRBV5-1 and TRBJ2-1): KAGVTQTPRYLIKTRGQQVTLSCSPISGHRSVSWYQQTPGQGLQFLFEYFSETQRNKGNFPGRFSGRQFSNSRSEMNVSTLELGDSALYLCASSSRETEGHNEQFFGPGTRLTVL.

The sample holds one count of this clone. The V gene is TRBV7-2, the J gene TRBJ2-7; TRBD2 agrees at 11 bases. The germline gives CDR1 SGHTA, CDR2 FQGNSA. Trimming cost V 6 bases and J 0 bases; bases outside gene matches: 4. There are 15 residues in the CDR3. The CDR3 sequence: CASSMTSGNSYEQYF. In nucleotides, the CDR3 is TGTGCCAGCAGTATGACTAGCGGGAACTCCTACGAGCAGTACTTC.

The chain couples TRBV4-2 to TRBJ2-5, with no clear D. V lost 6 bases and J 2 bases, leaving 10 bases between the germline ends. The CDR3 consists of 13 residues. Germline loops: CDR1 LGHNA, CDR2 YNFKEQ. As DNA, the CDR3 is TGTGCCAGCAGTCCCGACGGACAAGAGACCCAGTACTTC. It translates to CASSPDGQETQYF.

This sequence joins TRBV5-4 and TRBJ1-1; weak D call: TRBD1 (6 bases). The CDR3 runs 14 residues. Germline V lookup: CDR1 SGHNT, CDR2 YYREEE (reference sequence). The V end was cut by 4 bases, the J end by 0 bases, with 10 bases between. CDR3 region: CASSPDRMNTEAFF. The CDR3 DNA is TGTGCCAGCAGCCCAGACAGGATGAACACTGAAGCTTTCTTT.

The chain uses TRBV7-9 and TRBJ2-5; 7 bases align to TRBD1. V was clipped by 1 base and J by 2 bases; unmatched bases: 4. Germline V gene lookup returns CDR1 SEHNR and CDR2 FQNEAQ (reference sequence). This CDR3 comprises 15 residues. The CDR3 is CASSLGDSGQETQYF. The CDR3 bases are TGTGCCAGCAGCTTAGGGGACAGTGGACAAGAGACCCAGTACTTC.

A remark on this clone: The same CDR3 can be traced to other DNA sequences in this sample. The rearrangement uses TRBV28 and TRBJ1-2, with a possible D match to TRBD1 (6 bases). The CDR3 has 12 amino acids. Trimming left V 6 bases short and J 1 base short, with 6 bases between. Looked up from germline, CDR1 is MDHEN and CDR2 is SYDVKM. The DNA of the CDR3 is TGTGCCAGCAGCAGGGGTAACTATGGCTACACCTTC. Its translation is CASSRGNYGYTF.

The rearrangement uses TRBV5-4 and TRBJ2-5; the D call may be TRBD1 or TRBD2 (5 bases each). This CDR3 has 14 residues. The germline V gene encodes CDR1 SGHNT and CDR2 YYREEE (reference sequence). The V end lost 4 bases, the J end lost 1 base, and 11 bases lay between the germline ends. The CDR3 reads CASSRTGTQETQYF. In DNA, the CDR3 is TGTGCCAGCAGCCGGACTGGGACCCAAGAGACCCAGTACTTC.

The V gene is TRBV28, the J gene TRBJ2-7; perhaps TRBD1 as D (5 bases). V dropped 8 bases and J dropped 5 bases, with 10 bases sitting between them. This CDR3 is built from 11 residues. The germline gives CDR1 MDHEN, CDR2 SYDVKM. The CDR3 DNA reads TGTGCCAGCGATTCCAGGGACGAGCAGTACTTC. Protein: CASDSRDEQYF.

CDR3 sequence: CASSEATTAGSTDTQYF. Here the CDR3 DNA reads TGTGCCAGCAGTGAAGCGACGACCGCAGGGAGCACAGATACGCAGTATTTT. The chain combines TRBV2 with TRBJ2-3, with D possibly being TRBD1 (5 bases). Germline V gene data show CDR1 as SNHLY and CDR2 as FYNNEI. The CDR3 consists of 17 residues. With 0 bases removed from V and 0 bases from J, the gap between germline ends came to 13 bases.

V usage is TRBV6-4 and J usage is TRBJ1-1; no clear D gene. V gave up 10 bases and J gave up 0 bases, with 21 bases separating them. The germline V gene encodes CDR1 MRHNA and CDR2 SNTAGT. The CDR3 is 16 residues long. This chain's CDR3 is CATLGNRRKMNTEAFF. The CDR3 bases are TGTGCCACTCTGGGTAACAGACGAAAGATGAACACTGAAGCTTTCTTT.

V gene TRBV11-2 combines with J gene TRBJ2-1, with D perhaps given as TRBD1 or TRBD2 (5 bases each). The CDR3 consists of 13 residues. Deletions cut 6 bases from V and 3 bases from J, with 9 bases between. In germline, CDR1 is SGHAT, CDR2 FQNNGV. CDR3 bases: TGTGCCAGCAGACTAGGGGTCTACAATGAGCAGTTCTTC. Protein: CASRLGVYNEQFF.

This chain connects TRBV2 to TRBJ2-7; D not resolved. V was clipped by 4 bases and J by 1 base, with 5 bases between them. Germline values: CDR1 SNHLY, CDR2 FYNNEI. The CDR3 loop spans 12 amino acids. The DNA for the CDR3 is TGTGCCAGCAGTGGACGGTCCTACGAGCAGTACTTC. Amino acids: CASSGRSYEQYF. The whole variable domain, filled in from reference TRBV2 and TRBJ2-7, reads EPEVTQTPSHQVTQMGQEVILRCVPISNHLYFYWYRQILGQKVEFLVSFYNNEISEKSEIFDDQFSVERPDGSNFTLKIRSTKLEDSAMYFCASSGRSYEQYFGPGTRLTVT.

The table lists this clone with many counts. The sample carries other DNA sequences with the same CDR3. The V and J genes are TRBV30 and TRBJ2-6; D ambiguous. The CDR3 consists of 17 residues. V was clipped by 2 bases and J by 1 base, with 15 bases between them. Germline CDR1 is GTSNPN and CDR2 is SVGIG (reference sequence). The CDR3 spells CAWSRGRTISGANVLTF. The CDR3 DNA follows: TGTGCCTGGAGTCGTGGGCGGACGATATCTGGGGCCAACGTCCTGACTTTC. Drawing the rest from reference TRBV30 and TRBJ2-6, the complete variable domain is SQTIHQWPATLVQPVGSPLSLECTVEGTSNPNLYWYRQAAGRGLQLLFYSVGIGQISSEVPQNLSASRPQDRQFILSSKKLLLSDSGFYLCAWSRGRTISGANVLTFGAGSRLTVL.

This clone was detected once. J is TRBJ1-3 and V is TRBV5-1, with D uncertain. The germline V and J ends were trimmed by 0 bases and 4 bases, with 14 bases remaining between them. The CDR3 is 16 amino acids. CDR1 is SGHRS and CDR2 is YFSETQ in the germline V gene. The DNA for the CDR3 is TGCGCCAGCAGCTTGGCCTACAGAGGCTCCGGAAACACCATATATTTT. It codes for CASSLAYRGSGNTIYF.

This sequence joins TRBV28 and TRBJ2-2, with 9 bases fitting TRBD1. With V trimmed by 6 bases and J by 6 bases, 5 bases remained unmatched. Germline CDR1 reads MDHEN; CDR2 reads SYDVKM. CDR3 length: 14 residues. This CDR3 is CASRRQGGAGELFF. Here the CDR3 DNA reads TGTGCCAGCAGGCGACAGGGGGGCGCCGGGGAGCTGTTTTTT. Supplemented by reference TRBV28 and TRBJ2-2, the full variable domain reads DVKVTQSSRYLVKRTGEKVFLECVQDMDHENMFWYRQDPGLGLRLIYFSYDVKMKEKGDIPEGYSVSREKKERFSLILESASTNQTSMYLCASRRQGGAGELFFGEGSRLTVL.

The V and J genes are TRBV7-2 and TRBJ2-5, with D perhaps TRBD2 (5 bases). Trimming stripped 3 bases from V and 5 bases from J, with 13 bases between. Germline values: CDR1 SGHTA, CDR2 FQGNSA. The CDR3 covers 14 residues. CDR3 nucleotide sequence: TGTGCCAGCAGCTTCGTACACCCGGGGGAGACCCAGTACTTC. It yields the protein CASSFVHPGETQYF.

V usage is TRBV28 and J usage is TRBJ2-6, with a weak D call TRBD2 (6 bases). The V and J ends lost 6 bases and 0 bases respectively, with 9 bases between them. The CDR3 spans 15 residues. The V gene's germline CDR1 is MDHEN and CDR2 SYDVKM. The CDR3, as DNA: TGTGCCAGCAGGGGAGGCAGCTCTGGGGCCAACGTCCTGACTTTC. Amino acids: CASRGGSSGANVLTF.

In the case of this clone: The same CDR3 is also encoded by other DNA sequences in this sample. The chain is built from TRBV7-2 and TRBJ2-1; D not certain. Germline values: CDR1 SGHTA, CDR2 FQGNSA. The CDR3 totals 14 residues. The V end was cut by 3 bases, the J end by 0 bases, with 6 bases between. The CDR3: CASSLESSYNEQFF. CDR3 nucleotide sequence: TGTGCCAGCAGCTTGGAAAGCTCCTACAATGAGCAGTTCTTC.

This chain connects TRBV14 to TRBJ2-1; weak D call: TRBD2 (6 bases). This CDR3 contains 17 residues. The ends were cut back, 6 bases at V and 0 bases at J, with 18 bases in the middle. Germline V gene data show CDR1 as SGHDN and CDR2 as FVKESK. The CDR3 reads CASRGTTAGSSYNEQFF. The CDR3 nucleotides read TGTGCCAGCAGGGGCACGACGGCGGGGAGCTCCTACAATGAGCAGTTCTTC.

This chain uses TRBV6-1 with TRBJ2-5; tentative D call: TRBD2 (5 bases). The CDR3 has 12 amino acids. Germline V CDR1 and CDR2: MNHNS, SASEGT. Trimming took off 8 bases at V and 5 bases at J, with 12 bases between the two ends. CDR3 coding DNA: TGTGCCAGCGTTGGACTCGGGGAGACCCAGTACTTC. This encodes CASVGLGETQYF.

The V and J genes are TRBV7-2 and TRBJ2-5; D ambiguous. The end of the DNA aligns better with TRBJ2-7, so the J call may be wrong. The CDR3 sequence is 14 residues long. CDR1 is SGHTA and CDR2 is FQGNSA in the germline V gene. The CDR3 loop is CASSLGTSYYEQYF. CDR3 nucleotides: TGTGCCAGCAGCTTAGGTACAAGTTACTACGAGCAGTACTTC.

This chain connects TRBV7-9 to TRBJ1-2; D is possibly TRBD1 (5 bases). The germline CDR1 and CDR2 sequences are SEHNR and FQNEAQ (reference sequence). This CDR3 has 16 residues. Trimming left V 2 bases short and J 2 bases short, with 15 bases between. CDR3 in amino acids: CASSLSGDSGNYGYTF. The CDR3 bases are TGTGCCAGCAGCTTATCGGGAGACAGCGGAAACTATGGCTACACCTTC.

The chain couples TRBV5-1 to TRBJ2-1, with TRBD2 matching over 9 bases. The CDR3 is made up of 18 amino acids. CDR1 is SGHRS and CDR2 is YFSETQ in the germline V gene. J was trimmed by 7 bases and V by 0 bases; bases with no gene match: 14. CDR3 sequence reads: CASSLAIDSGSTANEQFF. CDR3 coding DNA: TGCGCCAGCAGCTTGGCCATTGATAGCGGGAGTACGGCGAATGAGCAGTTCTTC. The full variable domain, with the rest looked up from reference TRBV5-1 and TRBJ2-1, is KAGVTQTPRYLIKTRGQQVTLSCSPISGHRSVSWYQQTPGQGLQFLFEYFSETQRNKGNFPGRFSGRQFSNSRSEMNVSTLELGDSALYLCASSLAIDSGSTANEQFFGPGTRLTVL.

This chain links TRBV2 with TRBJ2-2; tentative D call: TRBD2 (5 bases). In germline, CDR1 is SNHLY, CDR2 FYNNEI. The V end was cut by 4 bases, the J end by 3 bases, with 9 bases between. This CDR3 spans 14 amino acids. The CDR3, as DNA: TGTGCCAGCAGTGTCGGGGAGTACACCGGGGAGCTGTTTTTT. As protein: CASSVGEYTGELFF.

The rearrangement joins TRBV6-5 to TRBJ1-1; D is undetermined. Germline-derived CDR1 and CDR2 are MNHEY and SVGAGI. The length of the CDR3 is 16 residues. V gave up 0 bases and J gave up 0 bases, with 11 bases separating them. The CDR3 DNA follows: TGTGCCAGCAGTTACTCGGAGAGGGCGATGAACACTGAAGCTTTCTTT. It codes for CASSYSERAMNTEAFF.